The 25 T cell receptor beta chains below all came from one sample that was sequenced in a study of blood T cell repertoires in COVID-19. The assay was immunoSEQ multiplex PCR, and TCRdb's table has in-frame clones only and misses some. The sample has some 160,000 clones, 80% seen once. What was sequenced was PBMCs or T cells enriched from blood (not recorded which). The receptors were sampled from a woman aged 55-69 years who had recovered from COVID-19.

The V and J genes are TRBV7-6 and TRBJ2-5; 8 bases match TRBD1. CDR3 length: 16 residues. Germline V gene data show CDR1 as SGHVS and CDR2 as FNYEAQ. Unmatched junction bases numbered 8, after V lost 5 bases and J lost 0 bases. The CDR3 DNA is TGTGCCAGCAGCCCTACAGGGGGAGGCTACCAAGAGACCCAGTACTTC. Encoded protein: CASSPTGGGYQETQYF.

The chain joins TRBV3-1 (or the pseudogene TRBV3-2) to TRBJ2-2; D is perhaps TRBD2 (6 bases). V was trimmed by 5 bases and J by 9 bases, leaving 7 bases between them. The CDR3 covers 11 residues. Germline loops: CDR1 LGHDT, CDR2 YNNKEL (reference sequence). CDR3 DNA: TGTGCCAGCAGCGCGGGGAGGGAGCTGTTTTTT. Protein product: CASSAGRELFF.

The V call is TRBV13, the J call TRBJ2-5; D perhaps matches TRBD1 (6 bases). V was pared by 5 bases and J by 1 base, with 8 bases between. The germline V gene encodes CDR1 PRHDT and CDR2 FYEKMQ (reference sequence). This CDR3 comprises 13 residues. In nucleotides, the CDR3 is TGTGCCAGCAGCACAGGGTTCCAAGAGACCCAGTACTTC. Translating gives CASSTGFQETQYF.

V usage is TRBV28 and J usage is TRBJ1-4, with D unclear. The CDR3 spans 13 residues. V lost 7 bases and J lost 7, with 13 bases in between. CDR1 and CDR2 (germline): MDHEN, SYDVKM. CDR3 nucleotides: TGTGCCAGCAAGCGGCCGAACAGTGAAAAACTGTTTTTT. Translating it yields CASKRPNSEKLFF.

This chain joins TRBV5-5 and TRBJ2-3, with 10 bases aligning to TRBD1. The germline gives CDR1 SGHKS, CDR2 YYEKEE (reference sequence). The CDR3 extends over 17 amino acids. Losses at the gene ends were 4 bases for V and 2 bases for J; bases not matched to a gene: 10. The chain's CDR3 is CASSRSLTGGVTDTQYF. The CDR3 DNA is TGTGCCAGCAGCCGAAGCCTGACAGGGGGCGTCACAGATACGCAGTATTTT.

This clone was seen only once. The chain uses TRBV6-5 and TRBJ1-1, with a weak D call TRBD1 (6 bases). Trimming took off 6 bases at V and 3 bases at J, with 14 bases between the two ends. Germline V gives CDR1 MNHEY, CDR2 SVGAGI. The CDR3 totals 14 residues. The CDR3 spells CASSKGGVYTEAFF. CDR3 nucleotides: TGTGCCAGCAGCAAAGGGGGTGTCTACACTGAAGCTTTCTTT.

This clone turned up a few times. The CDR3 sequence: CSASGDSRGSPLHF. The CDR3 DNA reads as TGCAGTGCTAGTGGGGACAGCCGAGGTTCACCCCTCCACTTT. The chain is built from TRBV20-1 and TRBJ1-6; TRBD1 matches at 7 bases. J gave up 9 bases and V 3 bases, and 8 bases lay outside the gene matches. The CDR3 is made up of 14 amino acids. CDR1 is DFQATT, CDR2 SNEGSKA, per germline (reference sequence).

The V gene is TRBV3-1 (or the pseudogene TRBV3-2), the J gene TRBJ1-4; 8 nucleotides match TRBD1. CDR1 is LGHDT, CDR2 YNNKEL, per germline (reference sequence). Germline trimming cut 10 bases from V and 2 bases from J; bases unmatched to any gene: 3. The CDR3 is made up of 13 amino acids. The DNA of the CDR3 is TGTGCCACGAGGACAGGGACTAATGAAAAACTGTTTTTT. This sequence encodes CATRTGTNEKLFF.

This sequence joins TRBV10-1 and TRBJ1-2; D unclear. The germline V gene has CDR1 WNHNN and CDR2 SYGVQD (reference sequence). The V and J ends lost 6 bases and 12 bases respectively, with 8 bases between them. CDR3 length: 9 amino acids. For the CDR3, the DNA is TGCGCCAGCAGGCCAGTGCACACCTTC. Translation gives CASRPVHTF.

This clone was counted a few times. The rearrangement joins TRBV19 to TRBJ2-3; 8 bases align to TRBD2. CDR1 is LNHDA, CDR2 SQIVND, per germline (reference sequence). The V gene end was trimmed by 6 bases and the J gene end by 1 base; junction bases not matched to a gene: 3. This CDR3 region has 14 residues. The CDR3 loop is CASSRAGGTDTQYF. The CDR3 DNA reads as TGTGCCAGTAGCCGAGCGGGGGGCACAGATACGCAGTATTTT. Using reference TRBV19 and TRBJ2-3 for the parts outside the CDR3, the full variable domain is DGGITQSPKYLFRKEGQNVTLSCEQNLNHDAMYWYRQDPGQGLRLIYYSQIVNDFQKGDIAEGYSVSREKKESFPLTVTSAQKNPTAFYLCASSRAGGTDTQYFGPGTRLTVL.

The chain uses TRBV10-3 and TRBJ1-5, with 8 bases aligning to TRBD1. In germline, CDR1 is ENHRY, CDR2 SYGVKD. The junction had 3 bases not matched to a gene; V was cut back by 6 bases and J by 5 bases. The CDR3 totals 13 residues. CDR3 loop: CAIRGQEDQPQHF. The CDR3 nucleotides read TGTGCCATCAGGGGACAGGAGGATCAGCCCCAGCATTTT.

This CDR3 is CASSAGQGGAEAFF. The CDR3 bases are TGTGCCAGCAGTGCGGGACAGGGGGGCGCTGAAGCTTTCTTT. This chain joins TRBV25-1 and TRBJ1-1; 11 bases are shared with TRBD1. The germline V gene encodes CDR1 MGHDK and CDR2 SYGVNS. The CDR3 runs 14 residues. The V and J ends lost 4 bases and 6 bases, in that order; junction bases with no gene match: 4.

V usage is TRBV9 and J usage is TRBJ2-2; 9 positions match TRBD2. The CDR3 is 19 amino acids. V lost 0 bases and J lost 1; bases outside the gene matches: 10. Germline lookup yields CDR1 SGDLS and CDR2 YYNGEE. The CDR3 DNA is TGTGCCAGCAGCGTAGGGGTAGCGGGGGCCTTCCAGAACACCGGGGAGCTGTTTTTT. This encodes CASSVGVAGAFQNTGELFF.

J is TRBJ1-2 and V is TRBV11-3, with 9 nucleotides matching TRBD1. CDR1 is SGHNT and CDR2 is YENEEA in the germline V gene. V trimming: 4 bases; J trimming: 5 bases; junction bases outside the gene matches: 11. CDR3 length equals 16 residues. CDR3 nucleotides: TGTGCCAGCAGCTGCGGACAGGGGTCTCAAGGGTATGGCTACACCTTC. Protein product: CASSCGQGSQGYGYTF. The full variable domain, in which reference TRBV11-3 and TRBJ1-2 provide the parts outside the CDR3, is EAGVVQSPRYKIIEKKQPVAFWCNPISGHNTLYWYLQNLGQGPELLIRYENEEAVDDSQLPKDRFSAERLKGVDSTLKIQPAELGDSAVYLCASSCGQGSQGYGYTFGSGTRLTVV.

V is TRBV19 and J is TRBJ1-2; possible D gene TRBD1, 6 bases. The CDR3 is 15 residues long. The ends were cut back, 6 bases at V and 4 bases at J, with 18 bases in the middle. Germline CDR1 is LNHDA and CDR2 is SQIVND (reference sequence). The CDR3 here is CASRDGQGIFYGYTF. The CDR3 coding sequence is TGTGCCAGTAGGGATGGGCAGGGGATCTTCTATGGCTACACCTTC. Complete variable domain (other parts from reference TRBV19 and TRBJ1-2): DGGITQSPKYLFRKEGQNVTLSCEQNLNHDAMYWYRQDPGQGLRLIYYSQIVNDFQKGDIAEGYSVSREKKESFPLTVTSAQKNPTAFYLCASRDGQGIFYGYTFGSGTRLTVV.

The V call is TRBV10-2, the J call TRBJ1-5, with 8 bases that match TRBD1. CDR1 is WSHSY, CDR2 SAAADI, per germline. The V segment lost 2 bases and the J segment 2 bases; nucleotides outside the gene matches: 2. The CDR3 is 15 residues long. DNA of the CDR3: TGCGCCAGCAGTGAGGCAGGGGGCCGCAATCAGCCCCAGCATTTT. It yields the protein CASSEAGGRNQPQHF.

V gene TRBV2 combines with J gene TRBJ2-3; 9 nucleotides line up with TRBD1. In germline, CDR1 is SNHLY, CDR2 FYNNEI. The junction had 9 bases not matched to a gene; V was cut back by 4 bases and J by 4 bases. The CDR3 has 16 amino acids. CDR3 amino acids: CASSVGDREIADTQYF. DNA for the CDR3: TGTGCCAGCAGTGTAGGGGACAGGGAAATCGCAGATACGCAGTATTTT.

Only a few counts were recorded for this clone. V gene TRBV18 combines with J gene TRBJ2-1, with 10 bases aligning to TRBD1. V lost 2 bases to trimming and J lost 10 bases; unmatched junction nucleotides: 14. Germline CDR1 KGHSH, CDR2 LQKENI. The CDR3 runs 17 residues. The DNA for the CDR3 is TGTGCCAGCTCACCAAAAGTGTCCGGGACAGGGGTAGTCGAGCAGTTCTTC. Protein: CASSPKVSGTGVVEQFF.

In DNA form, the CDR3 reads TGTGCCAGCTCACCCGGGACAGGGGTCCACGAGCAGTACTTC. This encodes CASSPGTGVHEQYF. The chain is built from TRBV18 and TRBJ2-7, with 10 bases that match TRBD1. The trim removed 3 bases at V and 5 bases at J, leaving 4 bases unmatched. Germline values: CDR1 KGHSH, CDR2 LQKENI. The CDR3 spans 14 residues.

The chain links TRBV23-1 to TRBJ2-7; possible D gene TRBD2, 5 bases. TRBV23-1 is given ORF status, its function remaining uncertain. V lost 4 bases and J lost 0, with 13 bases in between. This CDR3 is built from 15 residues. The CDR3 coding sequence is TGCGCCAGCAGTCTACCAGCGGCCCCCTCCTACGAGCAGTACTTC. Residues: CASSLPAAPSYEQYF.

V usage is TRBV20-1 and J usage is TRBJ2-3; tentatively, D is TRBD1 (5 bases). V was pared by 3 bases and J by 2 bases, with 9 bases between. Germline lookup yields CDR1 DFQATT and CDR2 SNEGSKA (reference sequence). The CDR3 is made up of 13 amino acids. This chain's CDR3 is CSASSGFTDTQYF. DNA of the CDR3: TGCAGTGCTAGTTCAGGGTTCACAGATACGCAGTATTTT.

The rearrangement uses TRBV5-1 and TRBJ2-1; 7 bases agree with TRBD1. This CDR3 contains 14 residues. With V trimmed by 3 bases and J by 6 bases, 6 bases remained unmatched. The germline gives CDR1 SGHRS, CDR2 YFSETQ. CDR3 sequence: CASSSGQTPNEQFF. The CDR3, as DNA: TGCGCCAGCAGCTCGGGACAGACACCCAATGAGCAGTTCTTC. The full variable domain, completed using reference TRBV5-1 and TRBJ2-1, is KAGVTQTPRYLIKTRGQQVTLSCSPISGHRSVSWYQQTPGQGLQFLFEYFSETQRNKGNFPGRFSGRQFSNSRSEMNVSTLELGDSALYLCASSSGQTPNEQFFGPGTRLTVL.

This rearrangement joins TRBV3-1 (or the pseudogene TRBV3-2) to TRBJ1-1; TRBD1 is a possible D gene (5 bases). Trimming pared 1 base from V and 8 bases from J, leaving 8 bases between. Per the germline V gene, CDR1 is LGHDT and CDR2 is YNNKEL (reference sequence). The CDR3 is made up of 12 amino acids. The CDR3: CASSQGGREAFF. The DNA for the CDR3 is TGTGCCAGCAGCCAAGGGGGCAGGGAAGCTTTCTTT.

The rearrangement joins TRBV7-8 to TRBJ2-7, with D possibly matching TRBD1 (6 bases). Trimming pared 8 bases from V and 2 bases from J, leaving 16 bases between. This CDR3 spans 14 amino acids. CDR1 and CDR2 from the germline V gene are SGHVS and FQNEAQ. This CDR3 reads CASLSSDRTYEQYF. The CDR3 DNA is TGTGCCAGCCTTAGTTCGGACAGAACCTACGAGCAGTACTTC.

The chain links TRBV24-1 to TRBJ1-1, with 8 nucleotides matching TRBD1. This CDR3 is 15 amino acids long. The germline V gene has CDR1 KGHDR and CDR2 SFDVKD. V shed 5 bases, J shed 1 base, and the junction held 5 bases outside the gene matches. The CDR3 reads CATSGAGTGNTEAFF. CDR3 nucleotides: TGTGCCACCAGTGGGGCCGGGACAGGGAACACTGAAGCTTTCTTT.